This T cell receptor beta chain was sequenced for a study of blood T cell repertoires in COVID-19. On the study more broadly: Donors in the United States, Italy and Spain gave samples during acute or convalescent COVID-19. Sources were T cells, B-cell-depleted T cells, or PBMCs; the material itself was cDNA or gDNA.

Authors' processing steps: Amplifying reference gene primers gave estimates of nucleated cell counts. TCRdb's copy holds only in-frame clones and misses some; the assay was immunoSEQ multiplex PCR. Clone size and V and J calls were adopted from that table, with D and trimming inferred from the DNA. This table holds 200,000 or so clones, approximately 80% found once. The V end was cut by 5 bases, the J end by 8 bases, with 21 bases between. Germline CDR1 reads LNHDA; CDR2 reads SQIVND (reference sequence). The CDR3 totals 15 residues. The J gene is TRBJ1-2, the V gene TRBV19; a possible D gene is TRBD1 (6 bases). This sequence was found in a woman older than 75 with acute or convalescent COVID-19. Sequenced sample: peripheral blood. CDR3 nucleotides: TGTGCCAGTAGTTCCTTGACAGGCTTTCTGGAAGGCTACACCTTC. It is translated as CASSSLTGFLEGYTF.